This entry lists 31 T cell receptor beta chains sequenced from one sample in a study of Graves' ophthalmopathy and Graves' hyperthyroidism. RNA transcripts were the template, and TCR beta CDR3 regions were amplified from them. Second-round multiplex PCR followed a first-round RT-PCR using HTBI primers. TCRdb re-analysed the multiplex PCR reads in MiXCR, keeping a single row per CDR3 protein. The top ten clones hold about 1.6% of a sample with 350,000 to 400,000 distinct CDR3 sequences, 15% to 20% of them seen once. The sequenced sample consisted of peripheral blood. The receptors derive from a young woman with Graves' ophthalmopathy.

The chain combines TRBV6-2 or TRBV6-3 with TRBJ1-1; D possibly corresponds to TRBD1 (6 bases). This CDR3 has 15 residues. Germline CDR1 and CDR2: MNHEY and SVGEGT. Between the trimmed V and J ends, which lost 2 bases and 0 bases, there was a span of 10 bases. This CDR3 is CASSYTRTVNTEAFF. The CDR3 DNA reads TGTGCCAGCAGTTACACCCGGACAGTGAACACTGAAGCTTTCTTT.

The gene calls are TRBV7-8 and TRBJ1-1; maybe TRBD1 (6 bases). V lost 5 bases to trimming and J lost 7 bases, with 14 bases between them. CDR3 length: 13 amino acids. CDR1 is SGHVS and CDR2 is FQNEAQ in the germline V gene. DNA of the CDR3: TGTGCCAGCAGCCCTACAGGGTTGGGTGAAGCTTTCTTT. Its protein is CASSPTGLGEAFF.

The gene calls are TRBV30 and TRBJ2-5, with 8 nucleotides matching TRBD1. V lost 4 bases and J lost 5; bases outside the gene matches: 6. This CDR3 comprises 13 residues. Looked up from germline, CDR1 is GTSNPN and CDR2 is SVGIG (reference sequence). The chain's CDR3 is CAWTGRGHETQYF. Written as DNA, the CDR3 is TGTGCCTGGACGGGCAGGGGGCATGAGACCCAGTACTTC. The whole variable domain, filled in from reference TRBV30 and TRBJ2-5, reads SQTIHQWPATLVQPVGSPLSLECTVEGTSNPNLYWYRQAAGRGLQLLFYSVGIGQISSEVPQNLSASRPQDRQFILSSKKLLLSDSGFYLCAWTGRGHETQYFGPGTRLLVL.

This clonotype was detected many times. The chain is built from TRBV7-2 and TRBJ2-2, with 8 nucleotides matching TRBD1. The CDR3 sequence is 16 residues long. The V and J ends lost 4 bases and 4 bases, in that order; junction bases with no gene match: 8. Germline assignment: CDR1 SGHTA and CDR2 FQGNSA. For the CDR3, the DNA is TGTGCCAGCAGCTCTCTGGACAGGGCGGGCACCGGGGAGCTGTTTTTT. Residues: CASSSLDRAGTGELFF.

This clonotype was picked up many times. The J gene is TRBJ2-2, the V gene TRBV12-3 or TRBV12-4, with a tentative D call TRBD1 (5 bases). The length of the CDR3 is 13 residues. The V gene lost 5 bases and the J gene lost 8 bases, with 12 bases spanning the gap. In nucleotides, the CDR3 is TGTGCCAGCAGTCTTCAGGGTACAGGGGAGCTGTTTTTT. The encoded protein is CASSLQGTGELFF.

This clonotype was detected many times. V usage is TRBV28 and J usage is TRBJ2-5; either TRBD1 or TRBD2 may fit D (7 bases each). The V end was cut by 7 bases, the J end by 5 bases, with 26 bases between. Looked up from germline, CDR1 is MDHEN and CDR2 is SYDVKM. CDR3 length: 17 amino acids. CDR3 sequence (DNA): TGTGCCAGCACACACCCTGGGGAGGGGGCGCTCCGGGAGACCCAGTACTTC. Encoded protein: CASTHPGEGALRETQYF.

At least ten counts were recorded for this clonotype. This chain joins TRBV6-2 or TRBV6-3 and TRBJ1-5; TRBD1 might be the D (5 bases). The CDR3 is made up of 14 amino acids. Per germline, CDR1 MNHEY and CDR2 SVGEGT. V lost 5 bases and J 11 bases, leaving 19 bases between the germline ends. Written as DNA, the CDR3 is TGTGCCAGCAGTAGTACCCCAAGGGGAAGGACCCAGCATTTT. Its translation: CASSSTPRGRTQHF.

This clonotype was observed at least ten times. The rearrangement links TRBV4-1 to TRBJ2-5; no clear D. The CDR3 is made up of 13 amino acids. Trimming pared 6 bases from V and 4 bases from J, leaving 12 bases between. Germline lookup yields CDR1 MGHRA and CDR2 YSYEKL. CDR3 region: CASSPLTPETQYF. CDR3 DNA sequence: TGCGCCAGCAGTCCTTTGACCCCAGAGACCCAGTACTTC.

This clonotype occurred many times. The rearrangement links TRBV30 to TRBJ2-7; unclear D gene. Trimming removed 0 bases from V and 3 bases from J, with 9 bases in between. CDR3 length: 13 residues. The germline CDR1 and CDR2 sequences are GTSNPN and SVGIG (reference sequence). The CDR3 loop is CAWSVRLYYEQYF. The CDR3 region has the DNA TGTGCCTGGAGTGTTAGGTTGTACTACGAGCAGTACTTC.

This clonotype showed up many times. The chain is built from TRBV20-1 and TRBJ2-5, with 10 positions matching TRBD2. CDR3 length equals 15 residues. The germline gives CDR1 DFQATT, CDR2 SNEGSKA (reference sequence). Germline trimming cut 4 bases from V and 5 bases from J; bases unmatched to any gene: 10. DNA of the CDR3: TGCAGTGCTACCCTAGGGAGCGGGGGGGCGGAGACCCAGTACTTC. This encodes CSATLGSGGAETQYF.

The sample holds many counts of this clonotype. The chain carries TRBV5-1 and TRBJ2-7; 9 bases are shared with TRBD2. The CDR3 sequence is 14 residues long. Looked up from germline, CDR1 is SGHRS and CDR2 is YFSETQ. The V segment lost 3 bases and the J segment 2 bases; nucleotides outside the gene matches: 3. The CDR3 bases are TGCGCCAGCAGCTATAGCGGGAGCCCCTACGAGCAGTACTTC. This gives the protein CASSYSGSPYEQYF.

V usage is TRBV11-2 and J usage is TRBJ1-4, with TRBD1 matching 7 bases. V lost 1 base to trimming and J lost 5 bases; unmatched junction nucleotides: 10. The CDR3 totals 17 residues. CDR1 and CDR2 (germline): SGHAT, FQNNGV. CDR3 in amino acids: CASSLGRTGDKNEKLFF. The DNA for the CDR3 is TGTGCCAGCAGCTTAGGGAGGACAGGCGACAAAAATGAAAAACTGTTTTTT.

This clonotype appeared many times. The rearrangement uses TRBV6-5 and TRBJ2-7; D call uncertain. Trimming took 3 bases from V and 0 from J, leaving 6 bases between them. Germline CDR1 is MNHEY and CDR2 is SVGAGI. This CDR3 region has 13 residues. The CDR3 bases are TGTGCCAGCAGTTATGTCACCTCCTACGAGCAGTACTTC. The encoded protein is CASSYVTSYEQYF.

This clonotype was observed many times. This chain links TRBV6-1 with TRBJ2-6; D is uncertain. Germline CDR1 reads MNHNS; CDR2 reads SASEGT. V lost 7 bases and J 3 bases, leaving 10 bases between the germline ends. The CDR3 is 14 residues long. The CDR3 nucleotides are TGTGCCAGCAACAACATTGTTGGGGCCAACGTCCTGACTTTC. It yields the protein CASNNIVGANVLTF.

This clonotype was counted many times. V and J are TRBV6-5 and TRBJ1-6; D uncertain. The CDR3 runs to 14 residues. Germline CDR1 is MNHEY and CDR2 is SVGAGI. Trimming stripped 5 bases from V and 5 bases from J, with 10 bases between. In nucleotides, the CDR3 is TGTGCCAGCAGTCCCGACGGAGATAATTCACCCCTCCACTTT. It codes for CASSPDGDNSPLHF.

This clonotype came up many times. The J gene is TRBJ1-6, the V gene TRBV28; TRBD1 matches 11 bases. Unmatched junction bases numbered 1, after V lost 4 bases and J lost 8 bases. The CDR3 runs to 14 residues. Germline CDR1 MDHEN, CDR2 SYDVKM. CDR3 bases: TGTGCCAGCAGTTGGACAGGGGGCTATTCACCCCTCCACTTT. Translating gives CASSWTGGYSPLHF.

Ten or more counts support this clonotype. The chain uses TRBV28 and TRBJ1-6, with no clear D. Trimming removed 6 bases at V and 7 bases at J, with 10 bases between. Germline CDR1 and CDR2: MDHEN and SYDVKM. This CDR3 has 13 amino acids. In nucleotides, the CDR3 is TGTGCCAGCAGGGACGGGTCAAATTCACCCCTCCACTTT. It yields the protein CASRDGSNSPLHF.

This clonotype has a count of ten or more. CDR3 in DNA: TGCAGTGCGGGGGGGGGACTAGCCGCCGTTGAGCAGTACTTC. It encodes CSAGGGLAAVEQYF. V gene TRBV20-1 combines with J gene TRBJ2-7; 9 positions match TRBD2. CDR3 size: 14 residues. The ends lost 6 bases at V and 7 bases at J; junction bases unmatched: 13. CDR1 and CDR2 (germline): DFQATT, SNEGSKA (reference sequence).

This clonotype was detected ten times or more. The genes are TRBV15 and TRBJ2-5; either TRBD1 or TRBD2 may fit D (5 bases each). There are 15 residues in the CDR3. Trimming took off 8 bases at V and 2 bases at J, with 18 bases between the two ends. CDR1 is LNHNV, CDR2 YYDKDF, per germline (reference sequence). The CDR3 DNA sequence: TGTGCCACCGGGGCCTCGCCGGGGTTACAAGAGACCCAGTACTTC. Residues: CATGASPGLQETQYF. Looking up the rest from reference TRBV15 and TRBJ2-5 gives the full variable domain: DAMVIQNPRYQVTQFGKPVTLSCSQTLNHNVMYWYQQKSSQAPKLLFHYYDKDFNNEADTPDNFQSRRPNTSFCFLDIRSPGLGDTAMYLCATGASPGLQETQYFGPGTRLLVL.

This clonotype was seen ten or more times. The V call is TRBV28, the J call TRBJ1-2; TRBD1 matches 7 bases. V lost 6 bases, J lost 6 bases, and 7 bases stayed unmatched. The CDR3 runs 13 residues. The germline gives CDR1 MDHEN, CDR2 SYDVKM. The chain's CDR3 is CASSSRDSHGYTF. The CDR3 DNA reads TGTGCCAGCAGCAGCCGGGACAGCCATGGCTACACCTTC.

In its sample, this clonotype was seen a few times. The rearrangement links TRBV4-1 to TRBJ2-7; perhaps TRBD2 as D (6 bases). From germline, CDR1 is MGHRA and CDR2 YSYEKL. The CDR3 has 15 residues. V was cut by 1 base and J by 0 bases, with 10 bases left in between. In DNA form, the CDR3 reads TGCGCCAGCAGCCAAGTTGCGGGGAGCTCCTACGAGCAGTACTTC. Its protein product is CASSQVAGSSYEQYF.

Ten or more counts support this clonotype. The chain joins TRBV7-2 to TRBJ2-6, with 9 bases lining up with TRBD1. Trimming cost V 0 bases and J 2 bases; bases outside gene matches: 2. The CDR3 extends over 17 amino acids. Germline CDR1 and CDR2: SGHTA and FQGNSA. CDR3 amino acids: CASSLAGTGTGANVLTF. The DNA of the CDR3 is TGTGCCAGCAGCTTAGCCGGGACAGGGACTGGGGCCAACGTCCTGACTTTC.

The chain joins TRBV7-2 to TRBJ2-5; 10 bases are a match to TRBD2. The CDR3 runs 18 residues. J was trimmed by 1 base and V by 0 bases; bases with no gene match: 8. Germline loops: CDR1 SGHTA, CDR2 FQGNSA. Written as DNA, the CDR3 is TGTGCCAGCAGCTTAGCCCATGGTAGCGGGGGGCTCCAAGAGACCCAGTACTTC. Translation gives CASSLAHGSGGLQETQYF.

The sample holds many counts of this clonotype. The V gene is TRBV14, the J gene TRBJ1-6, with 8 bases aligning to TRBD1. The length of the CDR3 is 13 residues. CDR1 SGHDN and CDR2 FVKESK come from the germline V gene. The V segment lost 2 bases and the J segment 14 bases; nucleotides outside the gene matches: 5. Here the CDR3 DNA reads TGTGCCAGCAGCCAACCAGGGGGCTGGACCCTCCACTTT. This gives the protein CASSQPGGWTLHF.

J is TRBJ1-1 and V is TRBV12-3 or TRBV12-4; TRBD1 might be the D (6 bases). V shed 3 bases and J shed 2 bases, with 13 bases lying between them. The CDR3 spans 15 residues. The CDR3 reads CASSFRTGKNTEAFF. In DNA form, the CDR3 reads TGTGCCAGCAGTTTTCGAACAGGGAAAAACACTGAAGCTTTCTTT.

This clonotype has a handful of counts. The chain uses TRBV6-1 and TRBJ2-6; possible D gene TRBD2, 6 bases. The V gene's germline CDR1 is MNHNS and CDR2 SASEGT. This CDR3 contains 15 residues. The germline V and J ends were trimmed by 3 bases and 2 bases, with 8 bases remaining between them. The CDR3 nucleotides read TGTGCCAGCAGTGAGGCGGGAACTGGGGCCAACGTCCTGACTTTC. Protein sequence: CASSEAGTGANVLTF.

This chain joins TRBV6-1 and TRBJ2-7; TRBD1 agrees at 9 bases. Germline-derived CDR1 and CDR2 are MNHNS and SASEGT. The CDR3 length is 15 residues. Trimming cost V 6 bases and J 7 bases; bases outside gene matches: 13. CDR3 nucleotides: TGTGCCAGCAGCGGATACGGGACAGGGCGTAGGGAGCAGTACTTC. This sequence encodes CASSGYGTGRREQYF.

This clonotype has just a few counts. J is TRBJ2-7 and V is TRBV7-2; 7 positions agree with TRBD1. Per the germline V gene, CDR1 is SGHTA and CDR2 is FQGNSA. Unmatched junction bases numbered 8, after V lost 0 bases and J lost 3 bases. The CDR3 has 16 amino acids. CDR3 bases: TGTGCCAGCAGCTTAGCGCTTGAGGGGGCAGGCTACGAGCAGTACTTC. Translation gives CASSLALEGAGYEQYF.

This clonotype has at least ten counts. CDR3 residues: CASSLLDRYTEAFF. The DNA for the CDR3 is TGTGCCAGCAGTCTCCTCGACAGGTACACTGAAGCTTTCTTT. The chain couples TRBV6-2 or TRBV6-3 to TRBJ1-1; TRBD1 is a possible D gene (6 bases). CDR1 and CDR2 (germline): MNHEY, SVGEGT. V was shortened by 5 bases and J by 3 bases, with 13 bases between the two germline ends. CDR3 length equals 14 residues.

This clonotype has at least ten counts. The chain is built from TRBV6-5 and TRBJ1-1; D is ambiguous. Trimming left V 6 bases short and J 7 bases short, with 12 bases between. Germline V gene data show CDR1 as MNHEY and CDR2 as SVGAGI. The CDR3 length is 12 residues. The chain's CDR3 is CASRRRIVEAFF. In nucleotides, the CDR3 is TGTGCCAGCAGACGGCGGATAGTTGAAGCTTTCTTT.

This clonotype was seen ten or more times. The rearrangement links TRBV4-3 to TRBJ1-2, with 7 bases lining up with TRBD1. V shed 4 bases and J 3 bases; nucleotides not matched to a gene: 8. The CDR3 is 15 amino acids. CDR1 is LGHNA and CDR2 is YSLEER in the germline V gene. The DNA for the CDR3 is TGCGCCAGCAGCCTTAGCTACGGACAGGACTATGGCTACACCTTC. Its protein is CASSLSYGQDYGYTF.